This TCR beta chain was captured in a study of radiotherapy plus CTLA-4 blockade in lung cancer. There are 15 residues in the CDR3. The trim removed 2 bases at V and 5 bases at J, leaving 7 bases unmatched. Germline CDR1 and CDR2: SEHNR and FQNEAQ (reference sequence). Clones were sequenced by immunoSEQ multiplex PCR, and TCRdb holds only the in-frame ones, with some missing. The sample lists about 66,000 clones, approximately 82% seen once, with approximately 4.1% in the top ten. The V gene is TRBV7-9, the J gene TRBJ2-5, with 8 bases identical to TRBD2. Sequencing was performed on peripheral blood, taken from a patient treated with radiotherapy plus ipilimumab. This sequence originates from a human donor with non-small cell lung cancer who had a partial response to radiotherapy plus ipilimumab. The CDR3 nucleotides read TGTGCCAGCAGCTTACTTCAGGGCGGGGGGGAGACCCAGTACTTC. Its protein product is CASSLLQGGGETQYF.